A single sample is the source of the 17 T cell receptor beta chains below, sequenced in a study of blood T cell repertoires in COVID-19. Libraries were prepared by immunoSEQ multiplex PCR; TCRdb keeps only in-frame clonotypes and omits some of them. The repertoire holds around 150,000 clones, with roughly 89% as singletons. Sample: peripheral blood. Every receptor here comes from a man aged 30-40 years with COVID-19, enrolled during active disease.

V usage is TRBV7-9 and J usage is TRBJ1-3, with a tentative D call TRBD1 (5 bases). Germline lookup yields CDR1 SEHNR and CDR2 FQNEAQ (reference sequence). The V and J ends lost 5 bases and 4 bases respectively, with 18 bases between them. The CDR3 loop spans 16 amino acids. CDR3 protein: CASSPRKGGDGNTIYF. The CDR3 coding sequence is TGTGCCAGCAGCCCCCGGAAGGGAGGGGACGGAAACACCATATATTTT.

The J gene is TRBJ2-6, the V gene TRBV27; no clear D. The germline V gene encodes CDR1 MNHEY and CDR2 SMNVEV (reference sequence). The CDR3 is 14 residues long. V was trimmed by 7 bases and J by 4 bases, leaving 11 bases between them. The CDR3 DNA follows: TGTGCCAGCACTCTGAGGTCCGGGGCCAACGTCCTGACTTTC. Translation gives CASTLRSGANVLTF.

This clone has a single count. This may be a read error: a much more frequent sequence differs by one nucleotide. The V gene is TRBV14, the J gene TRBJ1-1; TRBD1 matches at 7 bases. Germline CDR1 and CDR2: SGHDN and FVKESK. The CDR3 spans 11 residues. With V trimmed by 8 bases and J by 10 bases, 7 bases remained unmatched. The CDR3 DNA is TGTGCCAGCGGCCCCTCAGGGGGAGCTTTCTTT. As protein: CASGPSGGAFF.

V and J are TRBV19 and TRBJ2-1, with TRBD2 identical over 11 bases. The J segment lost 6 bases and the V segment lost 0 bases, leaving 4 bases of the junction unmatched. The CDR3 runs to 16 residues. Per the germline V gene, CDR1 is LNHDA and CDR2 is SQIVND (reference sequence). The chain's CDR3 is CASSIELAGAGNEQFF. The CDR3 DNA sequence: TGTGCCAGTAGTATAGAACTAGCGGGGGCCGGCAATGAGCAGTTCTTC.

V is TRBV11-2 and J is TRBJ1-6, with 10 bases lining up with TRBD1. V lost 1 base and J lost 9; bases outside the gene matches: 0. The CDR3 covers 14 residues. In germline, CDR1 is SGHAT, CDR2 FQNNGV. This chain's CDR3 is CASSLGTGGSPLHF. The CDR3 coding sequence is TGTGCCAGCAGCTTAGGGACAGGGGGTTCACCCCTCCACTTT.

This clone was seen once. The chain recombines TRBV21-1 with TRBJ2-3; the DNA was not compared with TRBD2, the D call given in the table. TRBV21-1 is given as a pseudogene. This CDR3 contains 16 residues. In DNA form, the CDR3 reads TGTGCCAGCAGCAAAGTACGGAGAGTCCCCCCGGATACGCAGTATTTT. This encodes CASSKVRRVPPDTQYF.

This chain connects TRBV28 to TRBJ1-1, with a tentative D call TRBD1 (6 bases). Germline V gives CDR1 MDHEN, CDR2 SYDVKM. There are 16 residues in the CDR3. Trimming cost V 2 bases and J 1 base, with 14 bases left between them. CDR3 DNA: TGTGCCAGCAGTTTAAACCTGGGGGCCGGGAACACTGAAGCTTTCTTT. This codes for CASSLNLGAGNTEAFF. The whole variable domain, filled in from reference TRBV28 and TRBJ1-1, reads DVKVTQSSRYLVKRTGEKVFLECVQDMDHENMFWYRQDPGLGLRLIYFSYDVKMKEKGDIPEGYSVSREKKERFSLILESASTNQTSMYLCASSLNLGAGNTEAFFGQGTRLTVV.

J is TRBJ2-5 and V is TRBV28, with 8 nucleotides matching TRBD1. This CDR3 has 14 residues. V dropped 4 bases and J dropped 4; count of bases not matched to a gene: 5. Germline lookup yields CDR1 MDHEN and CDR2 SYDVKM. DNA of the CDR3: TGTGCCAGCAGTTCTAGGACAGGGACAGAGACCCAGTACTTC. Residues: CASSSRTGTETQYF. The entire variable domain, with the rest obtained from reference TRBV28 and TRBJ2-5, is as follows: DVKVTQSSRYLVKRTGEKVFLECVQDMDHENMFWYRQDPGLGLRLIYFSYDVKMKEKGDIPEGYSVSREKKERFSLILESASTNQTSMYLCASSSRTGTETQYFGPGTRLLVL.

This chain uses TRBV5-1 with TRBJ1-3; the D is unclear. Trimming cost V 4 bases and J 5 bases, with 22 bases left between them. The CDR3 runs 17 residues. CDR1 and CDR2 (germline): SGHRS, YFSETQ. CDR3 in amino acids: CASSPNSGSQSRNTIYF. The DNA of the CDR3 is TGCGCCAGCAGCCCTAATTCGGGGAGCCAAAGTAGAAACACCATATATTTT. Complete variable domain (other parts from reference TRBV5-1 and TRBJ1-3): KAGVTQTPRYLIKTRGQQVTLSCSPISGHRSVSWYQQTPGQGLQFLFEYFSETQRNKGNFPGRFSGRQFSNSRSEMNVSTLELGDSALYLCASSPNSGSQSRNTIYFGEGSWLTVV.

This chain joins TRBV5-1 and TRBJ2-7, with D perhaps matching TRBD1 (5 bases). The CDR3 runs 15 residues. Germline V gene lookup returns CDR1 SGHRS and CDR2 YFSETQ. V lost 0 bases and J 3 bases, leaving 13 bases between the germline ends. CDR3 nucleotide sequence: TGCGCCAGCAGCTTGGCGAGCCAGGGAAGCTACGAGCAGTACTTC. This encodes CASSLASQGSYEQYF.

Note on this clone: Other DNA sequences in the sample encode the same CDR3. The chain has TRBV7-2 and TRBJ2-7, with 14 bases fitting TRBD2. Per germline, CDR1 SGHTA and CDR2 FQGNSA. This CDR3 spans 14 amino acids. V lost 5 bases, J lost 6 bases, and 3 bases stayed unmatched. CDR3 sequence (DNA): TGTGCCAGCAGCCGTGGACTAGCGGGGGGCGAGCAGTACTTC. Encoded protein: CASSRGLAGGEQYF.

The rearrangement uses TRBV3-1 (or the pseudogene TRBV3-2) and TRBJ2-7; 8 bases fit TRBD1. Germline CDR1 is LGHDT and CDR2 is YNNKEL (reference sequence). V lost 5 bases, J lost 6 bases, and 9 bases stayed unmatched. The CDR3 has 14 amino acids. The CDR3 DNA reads TGTGCCAGCAGCTGGCGACAGGGGACGGGCGAGCAGTACTTC. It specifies CASSWRQGTGEQYF.

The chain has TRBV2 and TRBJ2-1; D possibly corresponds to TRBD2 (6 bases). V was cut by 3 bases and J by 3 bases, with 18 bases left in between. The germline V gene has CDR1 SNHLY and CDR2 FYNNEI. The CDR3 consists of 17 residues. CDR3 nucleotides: TGTGCCAGCAGTGATCCGGCTAGCGTTACTAACTACAATGAGCAGTTCTTC. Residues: CASSDPASVTNYNEQFF.

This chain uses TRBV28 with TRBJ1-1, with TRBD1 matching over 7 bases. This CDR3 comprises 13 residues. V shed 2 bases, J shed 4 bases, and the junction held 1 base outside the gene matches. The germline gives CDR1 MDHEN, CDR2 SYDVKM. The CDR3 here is CASSLDRATEAFF. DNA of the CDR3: TGTGCCAGCAGTTTAGACAGGGCCACTGAAGCTTTCTTT.

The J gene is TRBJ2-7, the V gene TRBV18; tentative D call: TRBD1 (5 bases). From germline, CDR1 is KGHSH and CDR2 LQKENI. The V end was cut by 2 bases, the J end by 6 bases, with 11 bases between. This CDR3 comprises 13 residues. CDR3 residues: CASSPSQGVEQYF. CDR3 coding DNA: TGTGCCAGCTCACCATCTCAAGGGGTCGAGCAGTACTTC.

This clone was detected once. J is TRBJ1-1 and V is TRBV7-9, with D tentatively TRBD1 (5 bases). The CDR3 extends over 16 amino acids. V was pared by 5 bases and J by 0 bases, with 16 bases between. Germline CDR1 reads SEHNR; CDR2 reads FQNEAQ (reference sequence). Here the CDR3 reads CASSRGGRGMNTEAFF. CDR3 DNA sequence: TGTGCCAGCAGCCGTGGGGGTCGGGGGATGAACACTGAAGCTTTCTTT.

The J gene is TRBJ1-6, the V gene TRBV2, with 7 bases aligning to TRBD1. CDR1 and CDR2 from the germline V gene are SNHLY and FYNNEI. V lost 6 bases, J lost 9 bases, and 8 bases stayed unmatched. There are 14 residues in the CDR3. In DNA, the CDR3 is TGTGCCAGCAGGGAGACAGGGAGAACTTCACCCCTCCACTTT. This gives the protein CASRETGRTSPLHF.